The 20 T cell receptor beta chains reported below all come from one sample, sequenced in a study of pediatric ulcerative colitis. Sequenced by immunoSEQ multiplex PCR; TCRdb stores in-frame clones only, minus some. Among roughly 70,000 clones listed, roughly nine tenths were seen once. What was sequenced was blood. The receptor set was obtained from a boy younger than 18 with severe ulcerative colitis.

This clone appeared once. The chain combines TRBV19 with TRBJ2-7; 10 bases fit TRBD2. This CDR3 is built from 14 residues. V was clipped by 6 bases and J by 9 bases; unmatched bases: 11. Germline CDR1 and CDR2: LNHDA and SQIVND (reference sequence). The CDR3 reads CASRPAGGAVGQYF. The CDR3 DNA is TGTGCCAGTAGGCCAGCGGGAGGGGCGGTAGGGCAGTACTTC.

The V and J genes are TRBV29-1 and TRBJ2-5, with 9 bases identical to TRBD1. The germline gives CDR1 SQVTM, CDR2 ANQGSEA. Germline trimming cut 0 bases from V and 6 bases from J; bases unmatched to any gene: 5. The CDR3 is made up of 14 amino acids. The CDR3 DNA reads TGCAGCGTTGAAGATCGGGACAGGGATAAGACCCAGTACTTC. This translates into CSVEDRDRDKTQYF.

The V call is TRBV4-3, the J call TRBJ2-1; the match to TRBD2 covers 7 bases. J was trimmed by 2 bases and V by 0 bases; bases with no gene match: 4. The CDR3 sequence is 16 residues long. CDR1 LGHNA and CDR2 YSLEER come from the germline V gene. The CDR3 here is CASSQDRAGAYNEQFF. The CDR3 DNA follows: TGCGCCAGCAGCCAAGATCGGGCGGGGGCCTACAATGAGCAGTTCTTC.

The rearrangement links TRBV19 to TRBJ1-2; 9 nucleotides match TRBD1. The trim removed 6 bases at V and 3 bases at J, leaving 8 bases unmatched. Germline CDR1 LNHDA, CDR2 SQIVND (reference sequence). The CDR3 has 15 residues. CDR3 DNA sequence: TGTGCCAGTAGGGACAGGGGAGGGATTGACTATGGCTACACCTTC. Amino acid sequence: CASRDRGGIDYGYTF.

V is TRBV27 and J is TRBJ2-7; D gene ambiguous. Trimming left V 0 bases short and J 2 bases short, with 17 bases between. The length of the CDR3 is 17 residues. Per the germline V gene, CDR1 is MNHEY and CDR2 is SMNVEV (reference sequence). The CDR3 bases are TGTGCCAGCAGTTTATCGGTTTCAAGCATCGGCACCTACGAGCAGTACTTC. Protein sequence: CASSLSVSSIGTYEQYF.

The genes are TRBV5-4 and TRBJ1-2; D is unclear. CDR3 length: 12 residues. The germline CDR1 and CDR2 sequences are SGHNT and YYREEE (reference sequence). V lost 0 bases, J lost 8 bases, and 8 bases lay in between. Here the CDR3 DNA reads TGTGCCAGCAGCTTGGAACGGAGAGGCTACACCTTC. Its protein product is CASSLERRGYTF. The full variable domain, rest sourced from reference TRBV5-4 and TRBJ1-2, is ETGVTQSPTHLIKTRGQQVTLRCSSQSGHNTVSWYQQALGQGPQFIFQYYREEENGRGNFPPRFSGLQFPNYSSELNVNALELDDSALYLCASSLERRGYTFGSGTRLTVV.

This sequence joins TRBV7-9 and TRBJ2-5, with D perhaps matching TRBD2 (5 bases). Trimming cost V 3 bases and J 3 bases, with 14 bases left between them. The germline V gene encodes CDR1 SEHNR and CDR2 FQNEAQ (reference sequence). The CDR3 is made up of 15 amino acids. The CDR3 protein is CASSFLGELEETQYF. The DNA of the CDR3 is TGTGCCAGCAGCTTTCTCGGGGAGTTGGAAGAGACCCAGTACTTC. Based on the CDR3 plus reference TRBV7-9 and TRBJ2-5, the full variable domain is DTGVSQNPRHKITKRGQNVTFRCDPISEHNRLYWYRQTLGQGPEFLTYFQNEAQLEKSRLLSDRFSAERPKGSFSTLEIQRTEQGDSAMYLCASSFLGELEETQYFGPGTRLLVL.

This clone was seen a single time. The V call is TRBV21-1, the J call TRBJ2-7. TRBV21-1 is noted as a pseudogene. CDR3 length: 15 amino acids. CDR3 sequence: CASSTPGHTTYEQYF. CDR3 nucleotides: TGTGCCAGCAGCACCCCGGGCCACACAACCTACGAGCAGTACTTC.

This rearrangement joins TRBV5-1 to TRBJ2-3; unclear D gene. CDR3 size: 14 residues. Trimming removed 2 bases from V and 0 bases from J, with 7 bases in between. The V gene's germline CDR1 is SGHRS and CDR2 YFSETQ. CDR3 sequence (DNA): TGCGCCAGCAGCTTAGGGCCCAGCACAGATACGCAGTATTTT. Translation: CASSLGPSTDTQYF.

The chain is built from TRBV4-1 and TRBJ2-7, with D maybe TRBD2 (6 bases). The CDR3 totals 14 residues. Trimming cost V 1 base and J 0 bases, with 7 bases left between them. Germline loops: CDR1 MGHRA, CDR2 YSYEKL. The CDR3 here is CASSQGTNSYEQYF. The CDR3 nucleotides are TGCGCCAGCAGCCAAGGGACTAACTCCTACGAGCAGTACTTC.

In its sample, this clone was seen once. The chain employs TRBV7-2 and TRBJ2-5, with 7 positions matching TRBD2. The V and J ends lost 3 bases and 2 bases, in that order; junction bases with no gene match: 9. This CDR3 has 16 amino acids. The germline CDR1 and CDR2 sequences are SGHTA and FQGNSA. The DNA of the CDR3 is TGTGCCAGCAGCTTGGCAGCGGGAACAACTCAAGAGACCCAGTACTTC. Translated: CASSLAAGTTQETQYF. The full variable domain, in which reference TRBV7-2 and TRBJ2-5 provide the parts outside the CDR3, is GAGVSQSPSNKVTEKGKDVELRCDPISGHTALYWYRQSLGQGLEFLIYFQGNSAPDKSGLPSDRFSAERTGGSVSTLTIQRTQQEDSAVYLCASSLAAGTTQETQYFGPGTRLLVL.

The chain carries TRBV5-6 and TRBJ2-7, with 12 bases matching TRBD2. In germline, CDR1 is SGHDT, CDR2 YYEEEE. The J segment lost 6 bases and the V segment lost 7 bases, leaving 8 bases of the junction unmatched. CDR3 length equals 14 residues. CDR3 nucleotides: TGTGCCAGCGGGTCAGGACTAGCGGGAAGCGAGCAGTACTTC. Its protein is CASGSGLAGSEQYF.

This CDR3 is CASSYDYYEQYF. The CDR3 DNA follows: TGTGCCAGCAGCTACGACTACTACGAGCAGTACTTC. V usage is TRBV5-5 and J usage is TRBJ2-7; D might be TRBD2 (5 bases). The CDR3 is 12 amino acids. Between the trimmed V and J ends, which lost 3 bases and 3 bases, there was a span of 7 bases. CDR1 is SGHKS and CDR2 is YYEKEE in the germline V gene (reference sequence).

V gene TRBV15 combines with J gene TRBJ2-3; 13 positions agree with TRBD2. The CDR3 length is 19 residues. Germline CDR1 and CDR2: LNHNV and YYDKDF (reference sequence). V shed 0 bases and J 0 bases; nucleotides not matched to a gene: 6. CDR3 in amino acids: CATSRDVLAGGPSTDTQYF. The CDR3 nucleotides are TGTGCCACCAGCAGAGATGTACTAGCGGGAGGGCCTAGCACAGATACGCAGTATTTT.

The gene calls are TRBV11-2 and TRBJ1-2; 7 nucleotides agree with TRBD1. The V segment lost 2 bases and the J segment 5 bases; nucleotides outside the gene matches: 2. Germline V gene sequence: CDR1 SGHAT, CDR2 FQNNGV. This CDR3 comprises 13 residues. The CDR3 nucleotides are TGTGCCAGCAGCTTAACAGGGGAGTATGGCTACACCTTC. Translated: CASSLTGEYGYTF.

V and J are TRBV7-9 and TRBJ2-3, with D maybe TRBD1 (5 bases). Deletions cut 4 bases from V and 0 bases from J, with 11 bases between. In germline, CDR1 is SEHNR, CDR2 FQNEAQ (reference sequence). The CDR3 totals 15 residues. Here the CDR3 DNA reads TGTGCCAGCAGCTCAGGGCGCACTAGCACAGATACGCAGTATTTT. Translation: CASSSGRTSTDTQYF.

CDR3 amino acids: CASSLVHLASRANTGELFF. In nucleotides, the CDR3 is TGTGCCAGCAGCTTAGTTCATCTAGCGAGTAGGGCCAACACCGGGGAGCTGTTTTTT. The J gene is TRBJ2-2, the V gene TRBV7-9, with D maybe TRBD2 (6 bases). CDR3 size: 19 residues. The V and J ends lost 1 base and 2 bases respectively, with 20 bases between them. Germline assignment: CDR1 SEHNR and CDR2 FQNEAQ (reference sequence). The full variable domain, its missing parts supplied by reference TRBV7-9 and TRBJ2-2, is DTGVSQNPRHKITKRGQNVTFRCDPISEHNRLYWYRQTLGQGPEFLTYFQNEAQLEKSRLLSDRFSAERPKGSFSTLEIQRTEQGDSAMYLCASSLVHLASRANTGELFFGEGSRLTVL.

On this clone: One end of the junction is discordant with germline, which a read error may explain. This chain connects TRBV9 to TRBJ2-2; D gene uncertain. Germline lookup yields CDR1 SGDLS and CDR2 YYNGEE. This CDR3 is built from 14 residues. DNA for the CDR3: TGTGCCAGCAGCTTCGATGGGAACGCCGGGGAGCTGTTTTTT. Amino acid sequence: CASSFDGNAGELFF.

This chain uses TRBV19 with TRBJ1-5, with unresolved D. This CDR3 has 15 residues. The germline gives CDR1 LNHDA, CDR2 SQIVND (reference sequence). V was pared by 0 bases and J by 7 bases, with 13 bases between. The CDR3 DNA reads TGTGCCAGTAGTATAGAGGTGAGTTCGTGGCAGCCCCAGCATTTT. Residues: CASSIEVSSWQPQHF.

The J gene is TRBJ1-4, the V gene TRBV30, with D perhaps matching TRBD1 (5 bases). CDR1 GTSNPN and CDR2 SVGIG come from the germline V gene (reference sequence). Deletions cut 5 bases from V and 0 bases from J, with 13 bases between. The CDR3 consists of 15 residues. The CDR3 DNA sequence: TGTGCCTGGGAAACAGGAGTAGCAACTAATGAAAAACTGTTTTTT. It translates to CAWETGVATNEKLFF.